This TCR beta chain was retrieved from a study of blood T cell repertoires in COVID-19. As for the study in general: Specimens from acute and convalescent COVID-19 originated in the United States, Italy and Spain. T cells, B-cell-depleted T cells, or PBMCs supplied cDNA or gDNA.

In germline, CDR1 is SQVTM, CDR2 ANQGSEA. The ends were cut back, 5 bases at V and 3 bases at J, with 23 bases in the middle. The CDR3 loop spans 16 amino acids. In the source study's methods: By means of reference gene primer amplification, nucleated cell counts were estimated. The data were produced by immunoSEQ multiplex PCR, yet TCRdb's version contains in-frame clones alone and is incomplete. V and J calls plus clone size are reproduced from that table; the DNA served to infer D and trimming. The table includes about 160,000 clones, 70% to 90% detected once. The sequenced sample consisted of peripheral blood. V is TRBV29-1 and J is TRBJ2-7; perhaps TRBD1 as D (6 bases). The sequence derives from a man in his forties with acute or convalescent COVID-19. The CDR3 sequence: CSVSNRRQAGNYEQYF. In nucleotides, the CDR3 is TGCAGCGTTTCCAACCGGAGACAGGCTGGGAACTACGAGCAGTACTTC.